This T cell receptor (beta chain) derives from a study of blood T cell repertoires in COVID-19. Researchers sorted participants into cohorts using their self-reported clinical history. The data were produced by immunoSEQ multiplex PCR, yet TCRdb's version contains in-frame clones alone and is incomplete. Altogether a few hundred thousand clones are present, around 87% being singletons, with the ten largest covering more than 1.5%. This CDR3 has 16 amino acids. Germline V gene lookup returns CDR1 SGDLS and CDR2 YYNGEE. Trimming removed 4 bases from V and 1 base from J, with 16 bases in between. The sequenced sample was PBMCs or T cells enriched from blood (not recorded which). The V and J genes are TRBV9 and TRBJ2-3; D gene ambiguous. The source is a man between 35 and 55 years old in a cohort exposed to, infected with or recovered from COVID-19 (not recorded which). The CDR3: CASSPNPNLGTDTQYF. The CDR3 bases are TGTGCCAGCAGCCCAAATCCCAACTTGGGCACAGATACGCAGTATTTT.